This TCR beta chain was profiled in a study of T cells in Graves' hyperthyroidism and ophthalmopathy. The sample holds many counts of this clonotype. What it binds is unknown. Study-level points and caveats: Onset of ophthalmopathy came a median roughly 6.5 months after the model predicted it.

Amplification targeted TCR beta CDR3 regions from RNA transcripts. Initially, a first-round RT-PCR of the TCR CDR3 employed the HTBI primer set. TCRdb itself ran the multiplex PCR reads through MiXCR, one entry per CDR3 protein. The sample lists about 380,000 distinct CDR3 sequences, approximately 13% occurring once. This clonotype was sampled from a man aged 30-40 years with Graves' hyperthyroidism that later progressed to Graves' ophthalmopathy. The source material was blood.

CDR3 loop: CASSSPTEISYNEQFF. CDR3 nucleotide sequence: TGTGCCAGCAGCTCCCCGACAGAGATCTCCTACAATGAGCAGTTCTTC. The chain is built from TRBV28 and TRBJ2-1; possibly TRBD1 for D (5 bases). CDR3 length equals 16 residues. With 6 bases removed from V and 0 bases from J, the gap between germline ends came to 15 bases. From germline, CDR1 is MDHEN and CDR2 SYDVKM.